This passage covers 19 T cell receptor beta chains from one sample sequenced in a study of T-cell memory formation after mild COVID-19. Each CDR3 protein is one row after TCRdb ran MiXCR on the 5' RACE reads. The repertoire consists of 190,000 or so distinct CDR3 sequences, with roughly 23% occurring once and the leading ten covering roughly 23%. The sample consisted of PBMCs or a T cell subset sorted from them (not recorded which). These receptors were collected from an adult woman who had mild COVID-19 (a few samples of this study predate the infection). Cell type and time point are not known.

The table lists this clonotype with a few counts. The J gene is TRBJ1-6, the V gene TRBV9; no definite D call. Germline V gene data show CDR1 as SGDLS and CDR2 as YYNGEE. CDR3 size: 14 residues. V was cut by 4 bases and J by 9 bases, with 14 bases left in between. The CDR3: CASSYVSGGSPLHF. The CDR3 nucleotides read TGTGCCAGCAGCTACGTATCAGGCGGTTCACCCCTCCACTTT. Looking up the rest from reference TRBV9 and TRBJ1-6 gives the full variable domain: DSGVTQTPKHLITATGQRVTLRCSPRSGDLSVYWYQQSLDQGLQFLIQYYNGEERAKGNILERFSAQQFPDLHSELNLSSLELGDSALYFCASSYVSGGSPLHFGNGTRLTVT.

This chain uses TRBV2 with TRBJ2-7, with no clear D. CDR3 size: 11 residues. Germline CDR1 is SNHLY and CDR2 is FYNNEI. V dropped 8 bases and J dropped 7 bases, with 12 bases sitting between them. The CDR3 region has the DNA TGTGCCAGCGGGCATCCGCGGGAGCAGTACTTC. Residues: CASGHPREQYF.

This clonotype was observed a handful of times. The V gene is TRBV27, the J gene TRBJ1-5; the D gene is possibly TRBD1 (6 bases). The CDR3 runs to 15 residues. CDR1 is MNHEY, CDR2 SMNVEV, per germline (reference sequence). The V gene lost 4 bases and the J gene lost 4 bases, with 14 bases spanning the gap. The CDR3 DNA follows: TGTGCCAGCAGTTCCCACTTAGGGGGGAATCAGCCCCAGCATTTT. Its translation is CASSSHLGGNQPQHF.

This clonotype occurred many times. The chain employs TRBV9 and TRBJ2-7; the D is unclear. The V end was cut by 4 bases, the J end by 0 bases, with 8 bases between. CDR1 and CDR2 (germline): SGDLS, YYNGEE. The CDR3 has 13 residues. The CDR3 nucleotides read TGTGCCAGCAGCCCCGGCCCCTCCTACGAGCAGTACTTC. Its translation: CASSPGPSYEQYF.

The gene calls are TRBV11-2 and TRBJ2-6; TRBD2 agrees at 7 bases. Germline values: CDR1 SGHAT, CDR2 FQNNGV. This CDR3 has 17 residues. V was clipped by 10 bases and J by 9 bases; unmatched bases: 21. This CDR3 reads CAITPDGFDGGSNVLTF. CDR3 sequence (DNA): TGTGCCATCACCCCCGACGGATTCGATGGCGGGAGCAACGTCCTGACTTTC.

This chain links TRBV12-3 or TRBV12-4 with TRBJ1-2, with D tentatively TRBD1 (6 bases). Trimming left V 5 bases short and J 8 bases short, with 15 bases between. The CDR3 totals 13 residues. For the CDR3, the DNA is TGTGCCAGCAGTCCATCAGGGGCGGGAGGCTACACCTTC. Protein: CASSPSGAGGYTF.

This clonotype showed up just a few times. The genes are TRBV27 and TRBJ2-6, with 7 bases that match TRBD2. Germline CDR1 is MNHEY and CDR2 is SMNVEV (reference sequence). The ends lost 8 bases at V and 3 bases at J; junction bases unmatched: 1. This CDR3 comprises 13 residues. The CDR3 reads CASRGDGANVLTF. CDR3 in DNA: TGTGCCAGCCGGGGGGATGGGGCCAACGTCCTGACTTTC.

The chain joins TRBV5-1 to TRBJ2-7; TRBD1 matches 10 bases. Germline V gives CDR1 SGHRS, CDR2 YFSETQ. Trimming at V came to 4 bases and at J to 0 bases, leaving 4 bases not matched to a gene. This CDR3 comprises 15 residues. As DNA, the CDR3 is TGCGCCAGCAGCGGCGGGACAGGGGCCTCCTACGAGCAGTACTTC. Translated: CASSGGTGASYEQYF.

This clonotype has more than one count but fewer than ten. The chain couples TRBV27 to TRBJ2-3, with TRBD2 matching 8 bases. This CDR3 is built from 20 residues. Germline CDR1 and CDR2: MNHEY and SMNVEV (reference sequence). V was clipped by 4 bases and J by 4 bases; unmatched bases: 22. CDR3 nucleotide sequence: TGTGCCAGCAGTTCCCACCTCCGGGGTTTCAGCGGGAGTCATGCAGATACGCAGTATTTT. This sequence encodes CASSSHLRGFSGSHADTQYF.

The V and J genes are TRBV19 and TRBJ1-1; D is unresolved. Trimming removed 5 bases from V and 0 bases from J, with 10 bases in between. The V gene's germline CDR1 is LNHDA and CDR2 SQIVND (reference sequence). CDR3 length equals 14 residues. The CDR3, as DNA: TGTGCCAGTAGTCCCACGGGGATGAACACTGAAGCTTTCTTT. Translated: CASSPTGMNTEAFF. Full variable domain (missing parts from reference TRBV19 and TRBJ1-1): DGGITQSPKYLFRKEGQNVTLSCEQNLNHDAMYWYRQDPGQGLRLIYYSQIVNDFQKGDIAEGYSVSREKKESFPLTVTSAQKNPTAFYLCASSPTGMNTEAFFGQGTRLTVV.

This chain connects TRBV15 to TRBJ2-7; 9 positions match TRBD2. The CDR3 has 15 amino acids. J lost 5 bases, V lost 5 bases, and 10 bases had no gene match. Germline assignment: CDR1 LNHNV and CDR2 YYDKDF (reference sequence). The CDR3 spells CATSPRREGLNEQYF. The CDR3, as DNA: TGTGCCACCAGCCCCAGGCGGGAGGGCCTCAACGAGCAGTACTTC.

The chain employs TRBV24-1 and TRBJ2-7; a weak D match, TRBD1 (8 bases). Germline values: CDR1 KGHDR, CDR2 SFDVKD. V gave up 3 bases and J gave up 3 bases, with 14 bases separating them. The CDR3 length is 15 residues. The CDR3 loop reads CATSDGQGGLYEQYF. CDR3 nucleotide sequence: TGTGCCACCAGTGATGGACAGGGAGGGCTCTACGAGCAGTACTTC.

V and J are TRBV7-8 and TRBJ2-2, with D uncertain. Germline V gene sequence: CDR1 SGHVS, CDR2 FQNEAQ. The V and J ends lost 3 bases and 2 bases respectively, with 10 bases between them. This CDR3 region has 15 residues. For the CDR3, the DNA is TGTGCCAGCAGCTTCGTACAGCGCAACACCGGGGAGCTGTTTTTT. Protein: CASSFVQRNTGELFF.

A few counts support this clonotype. The rearrangement uses TRBV20-1 and TRBJ2-7; D uncertain. Between the trimmed V and J ends, which lost 0 bases and 0 bases, there was a span of 9 bases. CDR1 and CDR2 (germline): DFQATT, SNEGSKA (reference sequence). This CDR3 spans 14 amino acids. CDR3 DNA: TGCAGTGCTAGAGAGGGCCCCTACTCCTACGAGCAGTACTTC. The encoded protein is CSAREGPYSYEQYF.

The chain recombines TRBV24-1 with TRBJ2-3, with no clear D. V was clipped by 6 bases and J by 3 bases, with 3 bases between them. Germline CDR1 reads KGHDR; CDR2 reads SFDVKD. The CDR3 covers 11 residues. The CDR3 DNA follows: TGTGCCACCAGTCGGACAGATACGCAGTATTTT. Its translation: CATSRTDTQYF.

This clonotype was seen a few times. The chain uses TRBV7-7 and TRBJ2-2, with 7 bases lining up with TRBD1. CDR3 length equals 14 residues. CDR1 and CDR2 (germline): SSHAT, FNYEAQ (reference sequence). Trimming removed 5 bases from V and 4 bases from J; junction bases left unmatched: 4. The CDR3 loop reads CASSRDSSTGELFF. The DNA for the CDR3 is TGTGCCAGCAGCCGGGACAGTTCCACCGGGGAGCTGTTTTTT.

The chain joins TRBV12-3 or TRBV12-4 to TRBJ2-7; D ambiguous. V gave up 3 bases and J gave up 2 bases, with 11 bases separating them. The CDR3 is 14 residues long. This CDR3 reads CASSLVAQAYEQYF. The CDR3 DNA sequence: TGTGCCAGCAGTTTGGTGGCCCAGGCCTACGAGCAGTACTTC.

The sample holds a few counts of this clonotype. The rearrangement joins TRBV9 to TRBJ1-1, with a weak D call TRBD1 (5 bases). CDR3 size: 15 residues. Trimming removed 2 bases from V and 5 bases from J, with 16 bases in between. Germline V gives CDR1 SGDLS, CDR2 YYNGEE. CDR3 DNA: TGTGCCAGCAGCGTCGGTCCAGGGCTGGGGACTGAAGCTTTCTTT. Protein sequence: CASSVGPGLGTEAFF.

This clonotype was observed a handful of times. V and J are TRBV9 and TRBJ2-2, with TRBD1 identical over 9 bases. The V gene end was trimmed by 3 bases and the J gene end by 1 base; junction bases not matched to a gene: 4. The CDR3 covers 16 residues. Germline V gives CDR1 SGDLS, CDR2 YYNGEE. CDR3 nucleotide sequence: TGTGCCAGCAGCGCCCCGGGACAGGGGAACACCGGGGAGCTGTTTTTT. Its translation: CASSAPGQGNTGELFF.